The clone carrying this T cell receptor beta chain was picked up one time. Germline V gene data show CDR1 as LGHDT and CDR2 as YNNKEL (reference sequence). J gave up 4 bases and V 3 bases, and 2 bases lay outside the gene matches. The CDR3 is 14 residues long. Repertoires were generated with immunoSEQ multiplex PCR, while TCRdb's copy carries only in-frame clones and drops some. The sample shows about 62,000 clones, around 89% of them seen only once. The entry originates in a study of blood T cell repertoires in COVID-19. Study-wide background: Both acute and convalescent COVID-19 samples were obtained from the United States, Italy and Spain.

The sequenced sample consisted of peripheral blood. The TCR was taken from a woman in her fifties or sixties with COVID-19, enrolled during active disease. This rearrangement joins TRBV3-1 (or the pseudogene TRBV3-2) to TRBJ2-2, with TRBD2 matching over 7 bases. This chain's CDR3 is CASSHGEGTGELFF. CDR3 DNA: TGTGCCAGCAGCCACGGGGAGGGCACCGGGGAGCTGTTTTTT.